The 2 T cell receptor beta chains below come from one sample, sequenced in a study of OX40 agonist ivuxolimab in advanced cancers. Repertoires were generated with immunoSEQ multiplex PCR, while TCRdb's copy carries only in-frame clones and drops some. The profile shows more than 50,000 clones, 79% of them singletons. Sequencing was performed on CD4+ or CD8+ T cells sorted from blood, taken in a trial of the OX40 agonist ivuxolimab. The receptors here all came from an adult with an advanced solid tumor such as melanoma, head and neck, liver or kidney cancer.

The chain joins TRBV29-1 to TRBJ1-2; a weak D match, TRBD1 (6 bases). Germline CDR1 and CDR2: SQVTM and ANQGSEA. V lost 4 bases to trimming and J lost 6 bases, with 18 bases between them. The length of the CDR3 is 14 residues. The CDR3 DNA is TGCAGCGTTGGTGGGGCAGGGGACCCTAATGGCTACACCTTC. Its translation: CSVGGAGDPNGYTF.

The chain carries TRBV18 and TRBJ1-4; maybe TRBD1 (6 bases). The germline gives CDR1 KGHSH, CDR2 LQKENI. The CDR3 extends over 14 amino acids. With 4 bases removed from V and 5 bases from J, the gap between germline ends came to 11 bases. The CDR3 nucleotides are TGTGCCAGCTCACGAACAGGGTCCAATGAAAAACTGTTTTTT. Encoded protein: CASSRTGSNEKLFF.